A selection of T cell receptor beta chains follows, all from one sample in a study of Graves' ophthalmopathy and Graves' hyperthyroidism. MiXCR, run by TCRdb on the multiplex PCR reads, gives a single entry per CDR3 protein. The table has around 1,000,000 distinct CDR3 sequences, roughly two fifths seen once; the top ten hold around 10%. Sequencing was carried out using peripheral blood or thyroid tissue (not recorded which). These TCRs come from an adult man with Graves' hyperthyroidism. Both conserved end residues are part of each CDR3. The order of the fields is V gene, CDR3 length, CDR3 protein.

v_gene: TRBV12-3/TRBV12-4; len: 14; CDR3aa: CASSRQHRGVGYTF
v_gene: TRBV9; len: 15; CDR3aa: CASSKTGERNQPQHF
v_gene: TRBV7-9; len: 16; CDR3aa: CASSLPWGQGGSPLHF
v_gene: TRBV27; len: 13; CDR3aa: CASSFQGTSEAFF
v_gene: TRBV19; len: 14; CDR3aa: CASSISPGQGTQYF
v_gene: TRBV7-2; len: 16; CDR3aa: CASSLARLSGANVLTF
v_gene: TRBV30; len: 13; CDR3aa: CAWTVEVAGELFF
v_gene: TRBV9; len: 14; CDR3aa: CASRPGTSGETQYF
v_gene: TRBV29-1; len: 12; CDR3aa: CSVAGQKETQYF
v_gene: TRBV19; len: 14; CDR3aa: CASSIGASNYGYTF
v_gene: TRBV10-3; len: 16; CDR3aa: CAISDLSGRALDMQYF
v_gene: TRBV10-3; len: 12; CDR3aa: CAIRGKNTEAFF
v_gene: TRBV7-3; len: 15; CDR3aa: CASSLAGLQFETQYF
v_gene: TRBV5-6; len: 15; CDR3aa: CASSLQRFSNQPQHF
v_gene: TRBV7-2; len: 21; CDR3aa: CASSLVWTGMTSGPSIYEQYF
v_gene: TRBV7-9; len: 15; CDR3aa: CASSPSLRAKETQYF
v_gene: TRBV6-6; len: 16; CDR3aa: CASSRRGRYSNQPQHF
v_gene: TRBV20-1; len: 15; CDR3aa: CSARDLVTATYEQYF
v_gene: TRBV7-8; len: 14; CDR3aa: CASSSIRSSGELFF
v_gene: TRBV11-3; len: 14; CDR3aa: CASSDTRNQETQYF
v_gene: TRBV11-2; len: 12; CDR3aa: CASSFGGDQQFF
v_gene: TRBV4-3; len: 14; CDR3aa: CASSQDVNGQPQHF
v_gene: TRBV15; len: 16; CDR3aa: CATSSFRGSSGETQYF
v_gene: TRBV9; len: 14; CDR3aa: CASSGRDSYYEQYF
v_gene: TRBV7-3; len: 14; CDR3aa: CASSLTPGDYEQYF
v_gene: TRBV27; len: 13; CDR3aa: CASRTGNTYEQYF
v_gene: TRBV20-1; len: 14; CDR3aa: CSAPGLAGGYEQYF
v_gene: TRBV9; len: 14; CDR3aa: CASSVEGNTGELLF
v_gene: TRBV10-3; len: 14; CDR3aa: CAISESGGTDTQYF
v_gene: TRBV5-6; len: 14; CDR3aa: CASSKDRYNEKLFF
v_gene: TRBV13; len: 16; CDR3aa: CASSLGTIWDVADALF
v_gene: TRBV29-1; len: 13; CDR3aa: CSVQAGDYYEQYF
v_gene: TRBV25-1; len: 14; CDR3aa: CATGTGSISAEAFF
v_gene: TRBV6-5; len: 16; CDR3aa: CASINRGTKRDQPQHF
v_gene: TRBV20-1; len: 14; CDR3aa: CSAISGGGFYEQYF
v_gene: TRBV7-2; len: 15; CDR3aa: CASSLAGRVRDGYTF
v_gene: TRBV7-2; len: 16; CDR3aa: CASSFSFASGANVLTF
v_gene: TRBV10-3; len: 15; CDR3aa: CAISLGQGTDTEAFF
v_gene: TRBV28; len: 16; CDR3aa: CASSLARAGVSYEQYF
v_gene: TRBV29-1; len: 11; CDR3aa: CSVRIGNTIYF
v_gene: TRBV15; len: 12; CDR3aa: CATRADQETQYF
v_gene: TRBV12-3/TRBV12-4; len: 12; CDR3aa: CASSPRGSPLHF
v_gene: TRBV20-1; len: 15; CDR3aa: CSARGLAGGTYEQYF
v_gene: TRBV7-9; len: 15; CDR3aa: CASSARVGHGDEQYF
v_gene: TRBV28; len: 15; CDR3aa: CASSPSGTDSYEQYF
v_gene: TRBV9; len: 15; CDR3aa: CASASGRQGAGELFF
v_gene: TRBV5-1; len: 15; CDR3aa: CASSPNRRDGEKLFF
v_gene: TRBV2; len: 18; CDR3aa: CASSDGGAWTGADEKLFF
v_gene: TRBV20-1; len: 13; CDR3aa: CSADPPHGYEQYF
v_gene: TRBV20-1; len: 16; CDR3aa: CSAKYGTGTQGETQYF
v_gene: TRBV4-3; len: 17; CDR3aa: CASSQDVGLAISYEQYF
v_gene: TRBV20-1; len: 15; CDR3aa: CSAKMRGASNEKLFF
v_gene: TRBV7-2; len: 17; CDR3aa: CASSDTGIAGVKGTQYF
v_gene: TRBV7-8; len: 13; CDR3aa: CASRETGVHEQYF
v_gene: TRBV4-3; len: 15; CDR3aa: CASSHKGQGLYGYTF